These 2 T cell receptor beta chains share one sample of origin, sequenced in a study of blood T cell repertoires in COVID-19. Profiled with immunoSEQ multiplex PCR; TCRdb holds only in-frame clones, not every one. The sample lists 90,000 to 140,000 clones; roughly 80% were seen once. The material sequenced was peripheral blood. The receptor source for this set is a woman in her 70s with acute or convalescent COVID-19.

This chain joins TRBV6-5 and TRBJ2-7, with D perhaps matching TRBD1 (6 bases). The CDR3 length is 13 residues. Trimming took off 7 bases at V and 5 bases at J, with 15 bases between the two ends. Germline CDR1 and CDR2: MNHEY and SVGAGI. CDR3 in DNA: TGTGCCAGCAAAGTAACAGGGACCCACGAGCAGTACTTC. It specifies CASKVTGTHEQYF.

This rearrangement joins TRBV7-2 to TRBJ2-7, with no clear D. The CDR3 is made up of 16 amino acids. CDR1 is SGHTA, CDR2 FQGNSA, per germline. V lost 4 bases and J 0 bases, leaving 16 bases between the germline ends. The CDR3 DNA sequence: TGTGCCAGCAGCTCACAGTCCTGGGCGAGCTCCTACGAGCAGTACTTC. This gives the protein CASSSQSWASSYEQYF.